This T cell receptor (beta chain) was sequenced for a study of PD-L1 blockade in urothelial cancer. The overall study: In terms of prior chemotherapy, patients had received 0 to 3 regimens.

The germline V gene encodes CDR1 LGHNA and CDR2 YNFKEQ. J was trimmed by 1 base and V by 0 bases; bases with no gene match: 5. This CDR3 spans 17 amino acids. As to time point: peripheral blood 6 weeks after treatment start. PCRs were each spiked with synthetic TCR analog templates. Profiled with immunoSEQ multiplex PCR; TCRdb holds only in-frame clones, not every one. The sample shows some 23,000 clones, approximately 77% of them seen only once. This clonotype originated in a man aged 65 to 85 with urothelial cancer. The sequenced sample was PBMCs, obtained around atezolizumab (anti-PD-L1) treatment. The V gene is TRBV4-2, the J gene TRBJ2-1, with 8 bases fitting TRBD2. CDR3 DNA: TGTGCCAGCAGCCAAGATATGGGACTAGAGTCCTACAATGAGCAGTTCTTC. This encodes CASSQDMGLESYNEQFF.